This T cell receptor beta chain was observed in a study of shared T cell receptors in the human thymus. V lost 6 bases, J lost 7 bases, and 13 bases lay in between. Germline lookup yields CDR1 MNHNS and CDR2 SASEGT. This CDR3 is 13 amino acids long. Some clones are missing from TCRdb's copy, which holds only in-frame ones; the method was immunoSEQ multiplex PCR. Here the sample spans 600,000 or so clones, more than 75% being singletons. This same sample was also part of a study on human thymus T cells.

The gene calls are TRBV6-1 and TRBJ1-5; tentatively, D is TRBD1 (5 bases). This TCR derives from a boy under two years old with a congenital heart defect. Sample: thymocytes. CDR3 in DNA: TGTGCCAGCAGGGGGCCTGGAGAACAGCCCCAGCATTTT. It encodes CASRGPGEQPQHF.